In its sample, the clone carrying this T cell receptor (beta chain) was seen a few times. This sample was included in a study of OX40 agonist ivuxolimab in advanced cancers. V lost 3 bases, J lost 5 bases, and 10 bases lay in between. This CDR3 is built from 13 residues. CDR1 and CDR2 from the germline V gene are PRHDT and FYEKMQ (reference sequence). The method was immunoSEQ multiplex PCR; TCRdb's version includes in-frame clones alone and lacks a portion of them. The sample lists 5,500 to 7,000 clones; about 70% were seen once. J is TRBJ1-1 and V is TRBV13; D call uncertain. The origin of this receptor is an adult with an advanced solid tumor such as melanoma, head and neck, liver or kidney cancer. Specimen: CD4+ or CD8+ T cells sorted from blood, collected in a trial of the OX40 agonist ivuxolimab. The CDR3 reads CASSLAGRTEAFF. In DNA, the CDR3 is TGTGCCAGCAGCTTGGCAGGTCGGACTGAAGCTTTCTTT.